This T cell receptor beta chain was profiled in a study of blood T cell repertoires in COVID-19. Study-level background: The United States, Italy and Spain supplied acute and convalescent COVID-19 samples. T cells, B-cell-depleted T cells, or PBMCs supplied cDNA or gDNA.

The CDR3 runs 15 residues. Germline V gene data show CDR1 as SNHLY and CDR2 as FYNNEI. The V gene lost 5 bases and the J gene lost 3 bases, with 15 bases spanning the gap. Per the study methods: Researchers report that nucleated cell counts were estimated from reference gene primer amplification. Sequencing used immunoSEQ multiplex PCR; TCRdb keeps in-frame clones, though not all of them. V and J calls plus clone size are reproduced from that table; the DNA served to infer D and trimming. Here the sample spans roughly 56,000 clones, 91% being singletons. The sequenced sample was peripheral blood. The V and J genes are TRBV2 and TRBJ2-3; D is ambiguous. The source of this sequence is a man aged 45 to 65 with active COVID-19. CDR3 amino acids: CASSPRGSGTDTQYF. CDR3 bases: TGTGCCAGCAGTCCCCGAGGAAGTGGGACAGATACGCAGTATTTT.